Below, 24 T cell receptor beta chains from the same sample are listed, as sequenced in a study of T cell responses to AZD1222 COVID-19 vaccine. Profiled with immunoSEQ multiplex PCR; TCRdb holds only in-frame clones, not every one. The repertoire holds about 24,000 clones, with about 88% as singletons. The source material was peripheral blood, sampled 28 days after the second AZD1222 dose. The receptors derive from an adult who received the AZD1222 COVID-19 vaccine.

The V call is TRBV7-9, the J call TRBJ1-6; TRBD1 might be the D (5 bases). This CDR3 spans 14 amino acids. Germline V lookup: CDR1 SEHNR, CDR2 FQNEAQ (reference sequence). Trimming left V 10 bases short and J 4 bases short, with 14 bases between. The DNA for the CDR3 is TGTGCCATACAGACAGACTTATATAATTCACCCCTCCACTTT. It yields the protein CAIQTDLYNSPLHF. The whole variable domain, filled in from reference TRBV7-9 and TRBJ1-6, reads DTGVSQNPRHKITKRGQNVTFRCDPISEHNRLYWYRQTLGQGPEFLTYFQNEAQLEKSRLLSDRFSAERPKGSFSTLEIQRTEQGDSAMYLCAIQTDLYNSPLHFGNGTRLTVT.

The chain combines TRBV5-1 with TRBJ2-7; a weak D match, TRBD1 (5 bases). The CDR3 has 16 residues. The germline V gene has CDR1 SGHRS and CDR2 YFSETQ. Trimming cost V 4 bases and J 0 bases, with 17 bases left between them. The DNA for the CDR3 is TGCGCCAGCAGCCTACTCCAGGGTGGCCCCTCCTACGAGCAGTACTTC. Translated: CASSLLQGGPSYEQYF.

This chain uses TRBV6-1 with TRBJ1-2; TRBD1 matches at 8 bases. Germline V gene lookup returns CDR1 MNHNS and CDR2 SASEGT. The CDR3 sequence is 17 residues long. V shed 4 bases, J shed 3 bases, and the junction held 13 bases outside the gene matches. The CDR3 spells CASSAMGGQGAYYGYTF. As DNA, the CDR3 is TGTGCCAGCAGTGCCATGGGAGGGCAGGGGGCATACTATGGCTACACCTTC.

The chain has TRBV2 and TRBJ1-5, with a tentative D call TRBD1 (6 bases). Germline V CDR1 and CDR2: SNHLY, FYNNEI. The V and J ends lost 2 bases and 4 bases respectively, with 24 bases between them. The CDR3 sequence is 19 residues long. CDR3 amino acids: CASSETLFAGDMSNQPQHF. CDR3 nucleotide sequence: TGTGCCAGCAGTGAAACCTTATTCGCAGGGGACATGTCTAATCAGCCCCAGCATTTT. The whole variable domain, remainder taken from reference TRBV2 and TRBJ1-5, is EPEVTQTPSHQVTQMGQEVILRCVPISNHLYFYWYRQILGQKVEFLVSFYNNEISEKSEIFDDQFSVERPDGSNFTLKIRSTKLEDSAMYFCASSETLFAGDMSNQPQHFGDGTRLSIL.

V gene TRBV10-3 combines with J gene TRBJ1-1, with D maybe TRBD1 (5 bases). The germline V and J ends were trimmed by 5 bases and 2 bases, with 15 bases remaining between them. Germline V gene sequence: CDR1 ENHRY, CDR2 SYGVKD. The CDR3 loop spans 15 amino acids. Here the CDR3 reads CAISSRGDGNTEAFF. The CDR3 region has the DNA TGTGCCATCAGTTCGCGGGGGGACGGAAACACTGAAGCTTTCTTT.

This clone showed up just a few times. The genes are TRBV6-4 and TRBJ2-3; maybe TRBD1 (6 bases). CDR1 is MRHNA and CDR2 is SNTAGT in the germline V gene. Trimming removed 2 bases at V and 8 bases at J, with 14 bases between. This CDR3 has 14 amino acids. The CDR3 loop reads CASSDQVEQGTQYF. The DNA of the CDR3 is TGTGCCAGCAGTGACCAAGTTGAACAGGGTACGCAGTATTTT.

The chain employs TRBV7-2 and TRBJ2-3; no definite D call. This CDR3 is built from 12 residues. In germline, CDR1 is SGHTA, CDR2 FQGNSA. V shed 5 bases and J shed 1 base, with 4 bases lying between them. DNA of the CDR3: TGTGCCAGCAGCCGACGCACAGATACGCAGTATTTT. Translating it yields CASSRRTDTQYF.

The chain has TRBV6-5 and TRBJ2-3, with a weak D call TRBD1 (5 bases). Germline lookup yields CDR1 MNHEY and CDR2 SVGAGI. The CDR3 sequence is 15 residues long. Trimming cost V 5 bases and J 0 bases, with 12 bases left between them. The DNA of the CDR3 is TGTGCCAGCAGTCCCGAGACAGCAAGCACAGATACGCAGTATTTT. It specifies CASSPETASTDTQYF.

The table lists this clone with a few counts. CDR3 protein: CASSELKMTGGYEQYF. The CDR3 nucleotides are TGTGCCAGCAGTGAGTTAAAAATGACAGGGGGCTACGAGCAGTACTTC. This sequence joins TRBV2 and TRBJ2-7, with 9 nucleotides matching TRBD1. The V segment lost 3 bases and the J segment 3 bases; nucleotides outside the gene matches: 9. The length of the CDR3 is 16 residues. Germline V lookup: CDR1 SNHLY, CDR2 FYNNEI.

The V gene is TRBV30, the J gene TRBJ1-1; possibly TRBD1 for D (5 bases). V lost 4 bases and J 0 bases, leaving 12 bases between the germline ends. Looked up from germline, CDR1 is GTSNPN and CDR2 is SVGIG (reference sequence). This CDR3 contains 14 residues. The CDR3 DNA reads TGTGCCTGGAACTTCGACAGAATGAACACTGAAGCTTTCTTT. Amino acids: CAWNFDRMNTEAFF. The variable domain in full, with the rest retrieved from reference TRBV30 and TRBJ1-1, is SQTIHQWPATLVQPVGSPLSLECTVEGTSNPNLYWYRQAAGRGLQLLFYSVGIGQISSEVPQNLSASRPQDRQFILSSKKLLLSDSGFYLCAWNFDRMNTEAFFGQGTRLTVV.

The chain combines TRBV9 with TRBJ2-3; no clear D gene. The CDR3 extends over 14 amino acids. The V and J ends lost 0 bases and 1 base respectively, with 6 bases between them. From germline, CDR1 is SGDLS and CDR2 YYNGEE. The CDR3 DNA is TGTGCCAGCAGCGTAGCTACCGGCACAGATACGCAGTATTTT. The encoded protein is CASSVATGTDTQYF.

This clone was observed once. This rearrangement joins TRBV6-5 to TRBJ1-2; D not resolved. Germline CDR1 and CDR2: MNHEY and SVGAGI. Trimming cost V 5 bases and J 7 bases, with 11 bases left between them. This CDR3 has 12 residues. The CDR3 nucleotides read TGTGCCAGCAGTCGGGGAGTACGTGGCTACACCTTC. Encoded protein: CASSRGVRGYTF.

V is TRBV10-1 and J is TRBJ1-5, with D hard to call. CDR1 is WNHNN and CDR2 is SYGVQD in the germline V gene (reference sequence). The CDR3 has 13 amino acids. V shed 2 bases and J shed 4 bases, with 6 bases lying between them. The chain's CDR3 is CASSERGNQPQHF. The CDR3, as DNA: TGCGCCAGCAGTGAGCGGGGTAATCAGCCCCAGCATTTT.

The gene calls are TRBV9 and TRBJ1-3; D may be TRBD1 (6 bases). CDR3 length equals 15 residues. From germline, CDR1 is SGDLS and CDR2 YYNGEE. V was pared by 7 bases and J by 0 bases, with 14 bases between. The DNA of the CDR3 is TGTGCCAGCGGGGCGACAGGCAACTCTGGAAACACCATATATTTT. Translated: CASGATGNSGNTIYF.

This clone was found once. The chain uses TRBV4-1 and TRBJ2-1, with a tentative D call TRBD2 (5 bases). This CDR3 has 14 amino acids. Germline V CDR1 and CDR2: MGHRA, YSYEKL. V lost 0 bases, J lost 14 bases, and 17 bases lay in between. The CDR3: CASSQDPLGWSEFF. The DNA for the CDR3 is TGCGCCAGCAGCCAAGATCCACTAGGGTGGTCGGAGTTCTTC.

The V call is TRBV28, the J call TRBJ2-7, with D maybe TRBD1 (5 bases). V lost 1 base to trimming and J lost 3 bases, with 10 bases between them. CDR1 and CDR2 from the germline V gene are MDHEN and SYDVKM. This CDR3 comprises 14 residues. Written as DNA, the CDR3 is TGTGCCAGCAGTTTATACGACAGAATCTACGAGCAGTACTTC. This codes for CASSLYDRIYEQYF.

CDR3 sequence (DNA): TGCGCCAGCAGTGACAACCTGGGAGGGACGGGTTACGAGCAGTACTTC. This codes for CASSDNLGGTGYEQYF. The chain employs TRBV10-2 and TRBJ2-7; TRBD2 matches at 7 bases. The V segment lost 3 bases and the J segment 4 bases; nucleotides outside the gene matches: 12. The CDR3 loop spans 16 amino acids. Germline V gene sequence: CDR1 WSHSY, CDR2 SAAADI.

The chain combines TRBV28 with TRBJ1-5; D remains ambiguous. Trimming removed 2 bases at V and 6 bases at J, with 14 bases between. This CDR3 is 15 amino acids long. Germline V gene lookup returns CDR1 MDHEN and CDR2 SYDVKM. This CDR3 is CASSLPGGVIQPQHF. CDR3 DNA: TGTGCCAGCAGTTTACCGGGTGGGGTGATTCAGCCCCAGCATTTT. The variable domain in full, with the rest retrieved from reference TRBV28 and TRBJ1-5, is DVKVTQSSRYLVKRTGEKVFLECVQDMDHENMFWYRQDPGLGLRLIYFSYDVKMKEKGDIPEGYSVSREKKERFSLILESASTNQTSMYLCASSLPGGVIQPQHFGDGTRLSIL.

The chain's CDR3 is CASRGQGAGSYEQYF. CDR3 coding DNA: TGTGCCAGCAGAGGACAGGGGGCCGGATCCTACGAGCAGTACTTC. V and J are TRBV6-5 and TRBJ2-7, with 11 positions matching TRBD1. Germline assignment: CDR1 MNHEY and CDR2 SVGAGI. V trimming: 6 bases; J trimming: 1 base; junction bases outside the gene matches: 5. The CDR3 runs 15 residues.

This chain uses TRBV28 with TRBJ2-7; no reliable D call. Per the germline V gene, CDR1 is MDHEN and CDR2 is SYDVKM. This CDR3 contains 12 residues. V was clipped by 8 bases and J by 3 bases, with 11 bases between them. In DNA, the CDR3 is TGTGCCAGCGGGATAGTGGGCTACGAGCAGTACTTC. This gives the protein CASGIVGYEQYF.

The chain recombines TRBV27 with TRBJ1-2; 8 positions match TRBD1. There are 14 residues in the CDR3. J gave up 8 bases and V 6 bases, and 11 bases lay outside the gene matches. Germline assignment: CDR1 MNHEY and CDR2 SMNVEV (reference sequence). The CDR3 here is CASSAYGQGRGYTF. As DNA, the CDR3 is TGTGCCAGCAGCGCCTATGGACAGGGCCGCGGCTACACCTTC.

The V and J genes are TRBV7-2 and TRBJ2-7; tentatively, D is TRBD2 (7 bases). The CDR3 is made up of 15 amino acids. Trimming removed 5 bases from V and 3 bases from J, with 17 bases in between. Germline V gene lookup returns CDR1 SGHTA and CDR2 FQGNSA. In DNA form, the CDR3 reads TGTGCCAGCAGCCCCCGCGGGGGCAGCTTCTACGAGCAGTACTTC. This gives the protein CASSPRGGSFYEQYF.

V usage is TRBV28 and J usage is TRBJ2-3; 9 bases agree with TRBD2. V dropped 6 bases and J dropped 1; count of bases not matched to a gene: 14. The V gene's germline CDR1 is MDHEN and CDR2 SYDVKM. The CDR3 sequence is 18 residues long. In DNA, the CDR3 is TGTGCCAGCAGAAGGGGTGCTGCGGGGGGGCGAGGCACAGATACGCAGTATTTT. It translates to CASRRGAAGGRGTDTQYF.

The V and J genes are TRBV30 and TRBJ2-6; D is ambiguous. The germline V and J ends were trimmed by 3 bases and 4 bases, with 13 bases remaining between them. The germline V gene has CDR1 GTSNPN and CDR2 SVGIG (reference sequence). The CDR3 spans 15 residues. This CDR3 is CAWRRLGTGANVLTF. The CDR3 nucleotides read TGTGCCTGGAGACGCCTGGGTACGGGGGCCAACGTCCTGACTTTC.